This T cell receptor beta chain was recovered during a study of T-cell reconstitution after alpha-beta-depleted transplantation in children. A few counts support this clonotype. V lost 0 bases to trimming and J lost 6 bases, with 9 bases between them. The CDR3 consists of 14 residues. Looked up from germline, CDR1 is SGHRS and CDR2 is YFSETQ. The TCRbeta library was prepared with unique molecular identifiers. One entry per CDR3 protein results from TCRdb running MiXCR on the PCR reads. The sample carries under 450,000 distinct CDR3 sequences, 16% recorded once. The material sequenced was PBMCs, mostly from graft donor cells, taken 360 days after TCRalphabeta/CD19-depleted stem cell transplant. The TCR was taken from a boy younger than two who had a stem cell transplant for Wiskott-Aldrich syndrome, so the T cells may come from the graft donor. This sequence joins TRBV5-1 and TRBJ2-2; D gene ambiguous. CDR3 sequence (DNA): TGCGCCAGCAGCTTGGTCATGGAAGCCGGGGAGCTGTTTTTT. Amino acid sequence: CASSLVMEAGELFF.